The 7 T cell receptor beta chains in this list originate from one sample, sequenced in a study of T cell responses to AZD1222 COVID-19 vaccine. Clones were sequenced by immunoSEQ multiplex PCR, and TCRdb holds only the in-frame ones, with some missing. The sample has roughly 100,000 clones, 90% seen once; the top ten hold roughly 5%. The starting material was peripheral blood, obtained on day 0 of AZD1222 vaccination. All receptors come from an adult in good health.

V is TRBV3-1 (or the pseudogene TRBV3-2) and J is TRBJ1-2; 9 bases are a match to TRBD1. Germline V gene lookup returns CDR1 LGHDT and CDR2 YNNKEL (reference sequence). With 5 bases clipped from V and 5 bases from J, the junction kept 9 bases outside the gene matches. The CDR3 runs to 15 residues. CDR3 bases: TGTGCCAGCAGCTCTATCCCAGGACAGGGGTATGGCTACACCTTC. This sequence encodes CASSSIPGQGYGYTF.

The CDR3 DNA follows: TGTGCCAGCAGTCGATACAATGAGCAGTTCTTC. It specifies CASSRYNEQFF. The chain uses TRBV3-1 (or the pseudogene TRBV3-2) and TRBJ2-1; D gene unclear. The V gene's germline CDR1 is LGHDT and CDR2 YNNKEL (reference sequence). Trimming cost V 6 bases and J 4 bases, with 4 bases left between them. This CDR3 is built from 11 residues.

The CDR3 here is CASSLEGTPEAFF. The CDR3 DNA reads as TGCGCCAGCAGCTTAGAGGGGACCCCTGAAGCTTTCTTT. The chain combines TRBV5-1 with TRBJ1-1, with a possible D match to TRBD1 (5 bases). This CDR3 has 13 residues. Germline V lookup: CDR1 SGHRS, CDR2 YFSETQ. The germline V and J ends were trimmed by 2 bases and 6 bases, with 11 bases remaining between them. The full variable domain, its missing parts supplied by reference TRBV5-1 and TRBJ1-1, is KAGVTQTPRYLIKTRGQQVTLSCSPISGHRSVSWYQQTPGQGLQFLFEYFSETQRNKGNFPGRFSGRQFSNSRSEMNVSTLELGDSALYLCASSLEGTPEAFFGQGTRLTVV.

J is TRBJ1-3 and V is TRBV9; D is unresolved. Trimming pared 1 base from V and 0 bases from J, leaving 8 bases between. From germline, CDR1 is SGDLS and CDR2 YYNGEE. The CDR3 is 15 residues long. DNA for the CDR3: TGTGCCAGCAGCGTAACGGCAATCTCTGGAAACACCATATATTTT. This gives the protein CASSVTAISGNTIYF.

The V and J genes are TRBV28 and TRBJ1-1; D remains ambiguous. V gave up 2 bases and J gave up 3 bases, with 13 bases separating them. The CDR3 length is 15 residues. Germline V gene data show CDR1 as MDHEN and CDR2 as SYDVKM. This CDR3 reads CASSLLTQYDTEAFF. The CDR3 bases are TGTGCCAGCAGTTTACTTACGCAATACGACACTGAAGCTTTCTTT.

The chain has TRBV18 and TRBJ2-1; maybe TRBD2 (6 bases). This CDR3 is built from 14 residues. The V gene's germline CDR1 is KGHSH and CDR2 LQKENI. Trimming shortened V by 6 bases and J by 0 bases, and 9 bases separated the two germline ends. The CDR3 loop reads CASSEGSSYNEQFF. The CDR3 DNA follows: TGTGCCAGCTCGGAGGGAAGCTCCTACAATGAGCAGTTCTTC.

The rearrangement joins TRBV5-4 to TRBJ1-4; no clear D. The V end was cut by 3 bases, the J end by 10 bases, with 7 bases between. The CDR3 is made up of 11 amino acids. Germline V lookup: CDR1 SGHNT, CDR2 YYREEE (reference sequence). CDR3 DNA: TGTGCCAGCAGCTCCGAAGGAAAACTGTTTTTT. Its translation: CASSSEGKLFF.